This T cell receptor beta chain was captured by sequencing in a study of blood T cell repertoires in COVID-19. Study details: Specimens from acute and convalescent COVID-19 originated in the United States, Italy and Spain. Sources were T cells, B-cell-depleted T cells, or PBMCs; the material itself was cDNA or gDNA.

The germline CDR1 and CDR2 sequences are MNHEY and SVGAGI. The CDR3 has 14 amino acids. The V and J ends lost 7 bases and 8 bases, in that order; junction bases with no gene match: 12. The authors' processing: Nucleated cell counts were estimated from reference gene primer amplification. Generated by immunoSEQ multiplex PCR, the TCRdb table keeps only in-frame clones and is missing some. V and J calls and clone size are copied from that table; D and trimming were computed from the DNA. The sample consists of 110,000 or so clones, 85% of them appearing once. The sequencing input was peripheral blood. The gene calls are TRBV6-5 and TRBJ1-2; 8 bases are shared with TRBD1. This receptor was obtained from a human donor in a cohort sampled during active COVID-19. The chain's CDR3 is CASIDQGARRGYTF. DNA of the CDR3: TGTGCCAGCATAGATCAGGGGGCTCGGCGAGGCTACACCTTC.